This T cell receptor (beta chain) comes out of a study of human T cells and chemical hapten exposure. Overall study: Sensitizing treatment utilized 2% DPC over a 2 cm by 2 cm portion of upper inner arm skin. Small differences in pooled library volume mainly drove the variation in TCR yields per sample.

Findings and caveats of the study: Expanded TCRs created a significantly greater count of big CDR3 similarity clusters than controls did.

The time point denotes: patch test 2, 6 weeks after DPC sensitization. As for treatment: therapeutic diphenylcyclopropenone sensitization with weekly scalp DPC. Total RNA was isolated from unfractionated whole blood. TCRdb re-called the RACE reads through MiXCR, storing one row per CDR3 protein. The top ten hold 11% to 15% of the sample, which has roughly 43,000 distinct CDR3 sequences, 9.6% seen once. Trimming took 5 bases from V and 0 from J, leaving 8 bases between them. The CDR3 has 14 amino acids. Germline V gene data show CDR1 as SGHTA and CDR2 as FQGNSA. This clonotype was counted between two and nine times. Its specificity is not known.

The chain has TRBV7-2 and TRBJ1-5, with TRBD1 as a possible D gene (6 bases). The sequence was collected from a woman aged 30 to 39 with alopecia areata. Some clones in this sample may be carry-over from other donors' samples. The sample in question was whole blood, obtained in connection with sensitization to the hapten diphenylcyclopropenone (DPC). This chain's CDR3 is CASSPDSSNQPQHF. Written as DNA, the CDR3 is TGTGCCAGCAGCCCGGACAGTAGCAATCAGCCCCAGCATTTT.